These T cell receptor beta chains were read from a single sample in a study of shared clonotypes between healthy human individuals. The repertoire was sequenced with immunoSEQ multiplex PCR; TCRdb's copy has only in-frame clones and lacks some. Among millions of clones listed, approximately 92% were seen once. The specimen was naive CD4+ T cells sorted from blood. Every receptor here comes from a man aged 18 to 35 in good health. Each CDR3 is given with its conserved first and last residue. The order of the fields is D gene, V gene, J gene, clone size, CDR3 DNA, CDR3 protein. A D gene is named only where the DNA matches it firmly. Rows give clone size only sometimes, using once, few, many, or a class for an expanded clone.

TRBD1,TRBV19,TRBJ1-4,NA,TGTGCCAGTAGCGGGACAGCCAAGTCTGAAAAACTGTTTTTT,CASSGTAKSEKLFF
TRBD1,TRBV7-9,TRBJ1-2,NA,TGTGCCAGCAGCTACGGACAGGGCGGCTATGGCTACACCTTC,CASSYGQGGYGYTF
TRBD1,TRBV5-1,TRBJ1-6,once,TGCGCCAGCAGCTTGGGGAAAGGGGGCGCGAATAATTCACCCCTCCACTTT,CASSLGKGGANNSPLHF
NA,TRBV5-5,TRBJ1-5,NA,TGTGCCAGCAGCTTGTCCGGGTTAAACCAGCCCCAGCATTTT,CASSLSGLNQPQHF
NA,TRBV19,TRBJ2-1,NA,TGTGCCAGTACTAAGGGGAAAAGAGAGGCCTACAATGAGCAGTTCTTC,CASTKGKREAYNEQFF
NA,TRBV7-2,TRBJ1-2,NA,TGTGCCAGCAGCTTAGACCAGGGGACTGGCTACACCTTC,CASSLDQGTGYTF
TRBD1,TRBV28,TRBJ2-7,NA,TGTGCCAGCAGTCCACAGGGGGAGGATCTCGACGAGCAGTACTTC,CASSPQGEDLDEQYF
NA,TRBV2,TRBJ2-7,few,TGTGCCAGCAGTGGTGACGGCCCCGAGCAGTACTTC,CASSGDGPEQYF
NA,TRBV7-6,TRBJ2-7,NA,TGTGCCAGCAGCGGGCTTGGGGTCTCCTACGAGCAGTACTTC,CASSGLGVSYEQYF
NA,TRBV6-6,TRBJ2-5,NA,TGTGCCAGCAGTTACTCTCTAGCGCAAGAGACCCAGTACTTC,CASSYSLAQETQYF
NA,TRBV10-3,TRBJ2-5,NA,TGTGCCATCAGTGTAGGGACGTACCAAGAGACCCAGTACTTC,CAISVGTYQETQYF
TRBD1,TRBV5-6,TRBJ2-1,NA,TGTGCCAGCAGCTTGGGGCAGGGGGATCGGAATGAGCAGTTCTTC,CASSLGQGDRNEQFF
TRBD2,TRBV5-1,TRBJ2-1,NA,TGCGCCAGCAGTTCGCTAGCGGGAGGATACAATGAGCAGTTCTTC,CASSSLAGGYNEQFF
NA,TRBV6-1,TRBJ1-2,NA,TGTGCCAGCAATGGGGGGGCTCAGAACTATGGCTACACCTTC,CASNGGAQNYGYTF
TRBD1,TRBV7-8,TRBJ2-1,NA,TGTGCCAGCAGCCCAGACAGGGGTCTCGTTTATTGGGGCTACAATGAGCAGTTCTTC,CASSPDRGLVYWGYNEQFF
NA,TRBV4-3,TRBJ1-1,NA,TGCGCCAGCAGCCAAGACATAGGGGGGGGCACTGAAGCTTTCTTT,CASSQDIGGGTEAFF